This TCR beta chain appears in the sequencing data of a study of T cells after yellow fever vaccination. Germline CDR1 is ENHRY and CDR2 is SYGVKD. The CDR3 loop spans 13 amino acids. TCRdb re-called the 5' RACE reads through MiXCR, storing one row per CDR3 protein. The sample has a few hundred thousand distinct CDR3 sequences; around 6.8% are singletons. This clonotype was detected a few times. The TCR comes from a man younger than 35 who received the YFV17D yellow fever vaccine. The source material was PBMCs, sampled about 41 days after the first yellow fever vaccination. The J gene is TRBJ2-2, the V gene TRBV10-3; D remains unclear. CDR3 protein: CAVTGANTGELFF. The CDR3 coding sequence is TGTGCGGTGACCGGAGCGAACACCGGGGAGCTGTTTTTT.